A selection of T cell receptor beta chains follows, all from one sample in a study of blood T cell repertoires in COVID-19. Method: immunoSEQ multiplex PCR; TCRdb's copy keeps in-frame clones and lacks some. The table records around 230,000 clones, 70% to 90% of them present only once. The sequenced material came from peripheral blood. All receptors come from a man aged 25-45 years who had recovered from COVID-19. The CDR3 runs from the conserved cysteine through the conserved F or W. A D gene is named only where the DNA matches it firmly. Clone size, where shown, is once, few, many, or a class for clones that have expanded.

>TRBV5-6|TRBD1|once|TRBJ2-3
CASSIGTGDTDTQYF
TGTGCCAGCAGCATAGGGACAGGGGACACAGATACGCAGTATTTT
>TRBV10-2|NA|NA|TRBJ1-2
CASTGVEYGYTF
TGCGCCAGCACCGGGGTGGAATATGGCTACACCTTC
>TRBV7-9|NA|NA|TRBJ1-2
CASVIGGTYGYTF
TGTGCCAGCGTAATAGGGGGTACCTATGGCTACACCTTC
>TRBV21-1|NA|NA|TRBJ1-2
CASNRAAGYGYTF
TGTGCCAGCAACAGGGCCGCGGGTTATGGCTACACCTTC
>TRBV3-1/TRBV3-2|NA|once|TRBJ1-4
CASTPGVQEKLFF
TGTGCCAGCACCCCGGGGGTACAGGAAAAACTGTTTTTT
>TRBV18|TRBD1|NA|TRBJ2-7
CASSPDRGDSYEQYF
TGTGCCAGCTCACCGGACAGGGGCGACTCCTACGAGCAGTACTTC
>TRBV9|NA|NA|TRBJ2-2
CASSVGTATGELFF
TGTGCCAGCAGCGTAGGGACAGCAACCGGGGAGCTGTTTTTT
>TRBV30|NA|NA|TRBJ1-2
CAFRPGGGGYTF
TGTGCCTTCCGACCGGGCGGAGGGGGCTACACCTTC
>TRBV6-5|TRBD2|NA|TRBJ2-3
CASSYSWRGSTDTQYF
TGTGCCAGCAGTTACTCATGGCGGGGGAGCACAGATACGCAGTATTTT
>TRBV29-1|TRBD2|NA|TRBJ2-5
CSVKGTSGGETQYF
TGCAGCGTTAAGGGCACTAGCGGGGGAGAGACCCAGTACTTC
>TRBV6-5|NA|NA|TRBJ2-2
CASRRTVGTGELFF
TGTGCCAGCAGGAGGACAGTGGGTACCGGGGAGCTGTTTTTT
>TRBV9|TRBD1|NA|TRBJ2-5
CASSVARRTGQETQYF
TGTGCCAGCAGCGTAGCCCGAAGGACAGGCCAAGAGACCCAGTACTTC
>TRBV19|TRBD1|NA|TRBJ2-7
CASSKTGTGEQYF
TGTGCCAGTAGTAAGACCGGGACAGGCGAGCAGTACTTC
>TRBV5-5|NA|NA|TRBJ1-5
CASSLGAGGLSNQPQHF
TGTGCCAGCAGCTTGGGGGCCGGGGGGCTTAGCAATCAGCCCCAGCATTTT
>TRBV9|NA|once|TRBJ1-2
CASSPPQGPNYGYTF
TGTGCCAGCAGCCCTCCCCAGGGTCCTAACTATGGCTACACCTTC
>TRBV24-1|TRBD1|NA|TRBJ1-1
CATGTVEAFF
TGTGCCACCGGGACAGTCGAAGCTTTCTTT
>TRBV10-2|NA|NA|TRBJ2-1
CASSGEVVGYNEQFF
TGCGCCAGCAGTGGAGAGGTGGTTGGGTACAATGAGCAGTTCTTC
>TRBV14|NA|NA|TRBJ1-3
CASSLLPAGTGNTIYF
TGTGCCAGCAGCCTCCTCCCCGCAGGGACTGGAAACACCATATATTTT
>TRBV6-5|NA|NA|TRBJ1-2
CASSPQDPYGYTF
TGTGCCAGCAGCCCACAGGACCCTTATGGCTACACCTTC
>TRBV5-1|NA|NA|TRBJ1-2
CASSSVGASGYTF
TGCGCCAGCAGCTCCGTGGGGGCGAGCGGCTACACCTTC
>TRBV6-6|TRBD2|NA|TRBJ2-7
CASSGERGKEQYF
TGTGCCAGCTCGGGGGAGCGGGGGAAGGAGCAGTACTTC
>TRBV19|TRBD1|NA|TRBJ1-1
CATSSGRQGWTLSEAFF
TGTGCGACCTCTTCCGGAAGACAGGGTTGGACACTCTCTGAAGCTTTCTTT
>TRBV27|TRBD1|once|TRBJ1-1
CASCSLRQGNTEAFF
TGTGCCAGCTGTTCCCTTCGACAGGGCAACACTGAAGCTTTCTTT
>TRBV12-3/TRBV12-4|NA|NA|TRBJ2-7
CASSSPLGDEQYF
TGTGCCAGCAGCAGCCCTTTAGGGGACGAGCAGTACTTC
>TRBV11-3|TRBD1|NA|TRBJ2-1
CASSAGGTGNDEQFF
TGTGCCAGCAGCGCTGGGGGGACAGGGAACGATGAGCAGTTCTTC
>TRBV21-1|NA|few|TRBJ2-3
CASSKVGGGEEDTQYF
TGTGCCAGCAGCAAAGTAGGAGGGGGCGAAGAGGATACGCAGTATTTT
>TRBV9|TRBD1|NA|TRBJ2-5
CASSVGDREETQYF
TGTGCCAGCAGCGTGGGGGACAGGGAGGAGACCCAGTACTTC
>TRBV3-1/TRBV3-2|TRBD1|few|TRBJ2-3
CASSQGQGYTDTQYF
TGTGCCAGCAGCCAAGGACAGGGATACACAGATACGCAGTATTTT
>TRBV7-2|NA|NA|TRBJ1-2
CASSFIPEVGAFYGYTF
TGTGCCAGCAGCTTTATCCCCGAGGTCGGTGCCTTCTATGGCTACACCTTC
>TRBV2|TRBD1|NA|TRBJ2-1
CAMRQGASGREQFF
TGTGCCATGCGACAGGGGGCGTCGGGGAGAGAGCAGTTCTTC
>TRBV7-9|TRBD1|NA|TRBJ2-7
CASSPPDRAWEQYF
TGTGCCAGCAGCCCCCCCGACAGGGCCTGGGAGCAGTACTTC
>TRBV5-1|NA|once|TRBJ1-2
CASSDLGTAGHGYTF
TGCGCCAGCAGCGACCTTGGGACCGCGGGGCATGGCTACACCTTC
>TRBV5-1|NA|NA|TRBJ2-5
CASSVTGMETQYF
TGCGCCAGCAGCGTAACAGGGATGGAGACCCAGTACTTC
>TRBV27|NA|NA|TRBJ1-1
CASSPGIMNTEAFF
TGTGCCAGCAGTCCCGGTATCATGAACACTGAAGCTTTCTTT
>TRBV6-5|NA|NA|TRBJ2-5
CASNGGTRRETQYF
TGTGCCAGCAACGGTGGAACGAGGCGGGAGACCCAGTACTTC
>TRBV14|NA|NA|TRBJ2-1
CASSRRESGGAYNEQFF
TGTGCCAGCAGCCGTCGGGAGTCGGGGGGCGCCTACAATGAGCAGTTCTTC
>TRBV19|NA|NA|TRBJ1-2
CASSIQGRGGYTF
TGTGCCAGTAGTATTCAGGGAAGGGGCGGCTACACCTTC
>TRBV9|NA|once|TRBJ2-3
CASSVAEDFLSDTQYF
TGTGCCAGCAGCGTAGCTGAGGACTTTCTCTCAGATACGCAGTATTTT
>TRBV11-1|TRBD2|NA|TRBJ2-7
CASSLAASGGGYEQYF
TGTGCCAGCAGCTTAGCGGCTAGCGGGGGCGGCTACGAGCAGTACTTC
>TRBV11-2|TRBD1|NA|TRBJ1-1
CASSPFTGGDTEAFF
TGTGCCAGCAGCCCATTCACAGGGGGCGACACTGAAGCTTTCTTT
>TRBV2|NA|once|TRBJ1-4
CASGRPEGNEKLFF
TGTGCCAGTGGTCGACCGGAGGGGAATGAAAAACTGTTTTTT
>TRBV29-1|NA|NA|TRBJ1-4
CSAWSEKLFF
TGCAGCGCCTGGAGTGAAAAACTGTTTTTT
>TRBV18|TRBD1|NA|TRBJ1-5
CASSVAGTGGSNQPQHF
TGTGCCAGCTCAGTGGCCGGGACAGGGGGAAGCAATCAGCCCCAGCATTTT
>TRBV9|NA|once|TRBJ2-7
CASSRAGTELYEQYF
TGTGCCAGCAGCCGGGCGGGGACAGAACTCTACGAGCAGTACTTC
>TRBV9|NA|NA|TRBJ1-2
CASSVGGYGYTF
TGTGCCAGCAGCGTAGGAGGATATGGCTACACCTTC
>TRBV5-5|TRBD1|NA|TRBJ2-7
CASSQGQGAVEQYF
TGTGCCAGCAGCCAGGGACAGGGGGCAGTAGAGCAGTACTTC
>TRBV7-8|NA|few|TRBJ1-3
CASSLGVQISGNTIYF
TGTGCCAGCAGCTTAGGGGTACAGATCTCTGGAAACACCATATATTTT
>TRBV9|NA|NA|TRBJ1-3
CASSVTSRISGNTIYF
TGTGCCAGCAGCGTAACGTCTAGAATCTCTGGAAACACCATATATTTT
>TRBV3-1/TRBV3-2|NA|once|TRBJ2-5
CASRRIGQQETQYF
TGTGCCAGCAGACGTATTGGACAGCAAGAGACCCAGTACTTC
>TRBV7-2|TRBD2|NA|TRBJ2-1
CASTPTAGGNNEQFF
TGTGCCAGCACCCCCACGGCGGGGGGAAACAATGAGCAGTTCTTC
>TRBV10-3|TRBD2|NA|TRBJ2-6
CAISESWGGSGANVLTF
TGTGCCATCAGTGAGTCGTGGGGGGGCTCTGGGGCCAACGTCCTGACTTTC
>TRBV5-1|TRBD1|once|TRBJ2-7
CASSFRDRGFGAEQYF
TGCGCCAGCAGCTTCCGGGACAGGGGCTTCGGCGCCGAGCAGTACTTC
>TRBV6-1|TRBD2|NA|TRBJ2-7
CASSEPGLPLTEQYF
TGTGCCAGCAGTGAGCCGGGACTACCCTTGACCGAGCAGTACTTC
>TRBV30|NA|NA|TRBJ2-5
CAWCDGYQETQYF
TGTGCCTGGTGTGACGGGTACCAAGAGACCCAGTACTTC
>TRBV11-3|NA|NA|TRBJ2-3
CASSFSGSTDTQYF
TGTGCCAGCAGCTTTAGCGGTAGCACAGATACGCAGTATTTT
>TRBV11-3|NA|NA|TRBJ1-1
CASSPLGDTEAFF
TGTGCCAGCAGCCCCCTAGGGGACACTGAAGCTTTCTTT
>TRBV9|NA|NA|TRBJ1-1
CASSGDLNTEAFF
TGTGCCAGCAGCGGCGACTTGAACACTGAAGCTTTCTTT
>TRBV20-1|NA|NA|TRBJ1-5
CSASNRADQPQHF
TGCAGTGCTAGTAACAGGGCTGATCAGCCCCAGCATTTT
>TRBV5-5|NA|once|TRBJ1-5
CASSSFRTWEPQHF
TGTGCCAGCAGCTCCTTCCGGACATGGGAACCCCAGCATTTT